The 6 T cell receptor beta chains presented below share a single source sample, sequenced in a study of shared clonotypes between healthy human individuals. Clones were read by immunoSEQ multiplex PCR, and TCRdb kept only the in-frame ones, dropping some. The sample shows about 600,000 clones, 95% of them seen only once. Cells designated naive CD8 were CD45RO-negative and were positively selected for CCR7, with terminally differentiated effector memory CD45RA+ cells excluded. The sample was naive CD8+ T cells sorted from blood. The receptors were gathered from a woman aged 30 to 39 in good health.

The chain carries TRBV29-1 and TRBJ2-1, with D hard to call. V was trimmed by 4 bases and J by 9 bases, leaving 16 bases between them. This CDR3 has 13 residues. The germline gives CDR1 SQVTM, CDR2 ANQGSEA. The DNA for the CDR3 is TGCAGCGTTGTGCTTCCTACGTCTTCTGAGCAGTTCTTC. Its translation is CSVVLPTSSEQFF.

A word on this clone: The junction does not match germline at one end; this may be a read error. This chain's CDR3 is CSVSDGDTLNF. CDR3 coding DNA: TGCAGCGTTTCCGATGGGGACACGCTGAATTTT. The gene calls are TRBV29-1 and TRBJ1-3, with D tentatively TRBD1 (6 bases). Germline V gene lookup returns CDR1 SQVTM and CDR2 ANQGSEA. This CDR3 has 11 amino acids.

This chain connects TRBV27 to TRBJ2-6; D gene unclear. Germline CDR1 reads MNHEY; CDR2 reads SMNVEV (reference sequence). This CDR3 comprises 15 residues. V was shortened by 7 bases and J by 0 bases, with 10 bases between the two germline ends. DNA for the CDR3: TGTGCCAGCACTTCGAGTGTCTCTGGGGCCAACGTCCTGACTTTC. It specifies CASTSSVSGANVLTF.

The CDR3 spells CASSLLGRELPSEQYF. The CDR3 region has the DNA TGTGCCAGCAGTTTACTTGGGCGGGAGCTCCCTAGCGAGCAGTACTTC. V is TRBV27 and J is TRBJ2-7, with 7 positions matching TRBD2. This CDR3 is 16 amino acids long. CDR1 is MNHEY and CDR2 is SMNVEV in the germline V gene (reference sequence). J gave up 6 bases and V 2 bases, and 13 bases lay outside the gene matches.

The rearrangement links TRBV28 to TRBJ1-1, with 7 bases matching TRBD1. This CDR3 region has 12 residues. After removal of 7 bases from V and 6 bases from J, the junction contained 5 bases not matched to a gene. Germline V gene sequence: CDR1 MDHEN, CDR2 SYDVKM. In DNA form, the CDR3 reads TGTGCCAGCACTGACAGGGTTCCTGAAGCTTTCTTT. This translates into CASTDRVPEAFF.

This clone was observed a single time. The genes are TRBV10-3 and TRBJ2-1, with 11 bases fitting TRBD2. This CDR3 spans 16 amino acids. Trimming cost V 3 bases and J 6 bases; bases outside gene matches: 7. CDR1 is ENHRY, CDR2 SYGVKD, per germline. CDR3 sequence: CAISDPGTSGLNEQFF. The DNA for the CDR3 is TGTGCCATCAGTGACCCGGGGACTAGCGGCCTCAATGAGCAGTTCTTC.